One sample yielded the 9 T cell receptor beta chains listed below, sequenced in a study of molecular identifiers for immune sequencing clone quantification. TCRdb re-derived calls from the PCR reads in MiXCR, one entry per CDR3 protein. The sample includes 600,000 to 650,000 distinct CDR3 sequences, just under 20% of them seen just once. The sequencing input was naive CD8+ T cells from blood, with Jurkat cell RNA spiked in. Documented subset: FACS-sorted CD8+CD4-CCR7+CD45RA+ naive T cells. The receptors originated from a human donor in good health. Some libraries in this study had Jurkat cell RNA spiked in.

The table lists this clonotype with many counts. V gene TRBV28 combines with J gene TRBJ2-3; D is perhaps TRBD1 (5 bases). The CDR3 contains 15 residues. V was pared by 1 base and J by 1 base, with 9 bases between. Germline V gene sequence: CDR1 MDHEN, CDR2 SYDVKM. The CDR3 here is CASSLLQGGTDTQYF. DNA for the CDR3: TGTGCCAGCAGTTTATTGCAGGGCGGCACAGATACGCAGTATTTT.

This clonotype was observed a handful of times. The junction and the germline gene differ at one end; a read error may be behind it. V and J are TRBV4-1 and TRBJ1-5; D gene unclear. The CDR3 runs to 15 residues. The germline V gene encodes CDR1 MGHRA and CDR2 YSYEKL. DNA for the CDR3: TGCGCCAGCAGCCAATCGGAGAATAGCAATCAGCCCCAGCGTTTT. It codes for CASSQSENSNQPQRF.

The J gene is TRBJ2-1, the V gene TRBV6-2 or TRBV6-3; possible D gene TRBD2, 6 bases. Trimming took off 2 bases at V and 6 bases at J, with 11 bases between the two ends. The CDR3 loop spans 14 amino acids. From germline, CDR1 is MNHEY and CDR2 SVGEGT. In DNA form, the CDR3 reads TGTGCCAGCAGTTACGGGGGACTCCTCAATGAGCAGTTCTTC. Residues: CASSYGGLLNEQFF.

Ten or more counts support this clonotype. J is TRBJ2-3 and V is TRBV27; D is ambiguous. The CDR3 runs 14 residues. With 3 bases removed from V and 0 bases from J, the gap between germline ends came to 7 bases. CDR1 is MNHEY and CDR2 is SMNVEV in the germline V gene (reference sequence). In DNA form, the CDR3 reads TGTGCCAGCAGTTTTACTACGAGCACAGATACGCAGTATTTT. Amino acids: CASSFTTSTDTQYF.

This clonotype showed up many times. This chain links TRBV4-1 with TRBJ1-5, with D possibly being TRBD1 (5 bases). CDR3 size: 14 residues. The ends were cut back, 1 base at V and 9 bases at J, with 13 bases in the middle. CDR1 MGHRA and CDR2 YSYEKL come from the germline V gene. The CDR3 region has the DNA TGCGCCAGCAGCCAAGCCGGGACCCCCGGGCCCCAGCATTTT. Amino acids: CASSQAGTPGPQHF.

This clonotype was recorded at least ten times. The rearrangement uses TRBV6-6 and TRBJ1-5, with D possibly being TRBD1 (5 bases). V lost 4 bases to trimming and J lost 0 bases, with 22 bases between them. The length of the CDR3 is 19 residues. Per germline, CDR1 MNHNY and CDR2 SVGAGI (reference sequence). The CDR3 DNA sequence: TGTGCCAGCAGTTCCGGGACGGGACGAGCTGGTTATAGCAATCAGCCCCAGCATTTT. It specifies CASSSGTGRAGYSNQPQHF.

This clonotype has a count of ten or more. The gene calls are TRBV7-8 and TRBJ2-5, with a tentative D call TRBD1 (8 bases). CDR1 SGHVS and CDR2 FQNEAQ come from the germline V gene. The V and J ends lost 5 bases and 0 bases respectively, with 16 bases between them. The CDR3 is made up of 16 amino acids. The CDR3 is CASSRSGTGYQETQYF. The DNA of the CDR3 is TGTGCCAGCAGCCGGAGCGGGACAGGATACCAAGAGACCCAGTACTTC. Full variable domain (outside the CDR3, taken from reference TRBV7-8 and TRBJ2-5): GAGVSQSPRYKVAKRGQDVALRCDPISGHVSLFWYQQALGQGPEFLTYFQNEAQLDKSGLPSDRFFAERPEGSVSTLKIQRTQQEDSAVYLCASSRSGTGYQETQYFGPGTRLLVL.

There are many counts of this clonotype. CDR3 bases: TGCGCCAGCAGCCAAGATGGGCAGACTAATGAAAAACTGTTTTTT. This translates into CASSQDGQTNEKLFF. This chain links TRBV4-3 with TRBJ1-4, with unresolved D. This CDR3 has 15 residues. Germline V gives CDR1 LGHNA, CDR2 YSLEER. The V gene lost 0 bases and the J gene lost 2 bases, with 7 bases spanning the gap.

This clonotype was recorded at least ten times. The chain carries TRBV30 and TRBJ2-1; 9 bases line up with TRBD2. Germline V gene sequence: CDR1 GTSNPN, CDR2 SVGIG (reference sequence). J lost 8 bases, V lost 3 bases, and 8 bases had no gene match. The CDR3 consists of 14 residues. The CDR3 region has the DNA TGTGCCTGGAGGTCGGGACTAGCTTTCGATGAGCAGTTCTTC. Amino acids: CAWRSGLAFDEQFF.